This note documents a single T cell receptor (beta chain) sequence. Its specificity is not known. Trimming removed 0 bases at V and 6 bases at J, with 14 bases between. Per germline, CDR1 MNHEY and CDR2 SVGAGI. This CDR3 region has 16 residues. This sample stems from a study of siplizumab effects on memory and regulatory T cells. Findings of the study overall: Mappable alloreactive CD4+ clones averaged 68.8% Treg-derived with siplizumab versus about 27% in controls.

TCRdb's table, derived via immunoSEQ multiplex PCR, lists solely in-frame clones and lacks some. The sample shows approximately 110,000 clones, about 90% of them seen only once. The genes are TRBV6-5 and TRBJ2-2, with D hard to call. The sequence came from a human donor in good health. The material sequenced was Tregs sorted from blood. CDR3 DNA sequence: TGTGCCAGCAGTTACTCTTCAGTCGGACCGGCCGGGGAGCTGTTTTTT. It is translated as CASSYSSVGPAGELFF.